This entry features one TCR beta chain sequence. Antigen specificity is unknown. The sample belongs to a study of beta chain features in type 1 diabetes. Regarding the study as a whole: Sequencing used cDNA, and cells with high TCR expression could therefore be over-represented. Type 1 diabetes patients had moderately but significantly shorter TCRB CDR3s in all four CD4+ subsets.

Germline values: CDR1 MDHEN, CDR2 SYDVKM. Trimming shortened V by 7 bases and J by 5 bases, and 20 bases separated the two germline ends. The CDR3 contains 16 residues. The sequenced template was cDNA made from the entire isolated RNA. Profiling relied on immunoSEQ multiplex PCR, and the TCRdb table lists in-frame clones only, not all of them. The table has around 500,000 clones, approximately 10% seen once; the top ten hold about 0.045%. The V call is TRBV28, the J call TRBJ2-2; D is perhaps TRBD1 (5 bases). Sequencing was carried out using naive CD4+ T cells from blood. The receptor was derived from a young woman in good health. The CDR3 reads CASTTKGYQGTGELFF. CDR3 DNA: TGTGCCAGCACTACAAAGGGCTATCAGGGAACCGGGGAGCTGTTTTTT.